This entry is about one T cell receptor (beta chain). This specimen comes from a study of preoperative IRX-2 immunotherapy in early breast cancer. Stated treatment: preoperative locoregional IRX-2 cytokine immunotherapy. This phase Ib study tested locoregional IRX-2 cytokine immunotherapy given before surgery. The CDR3 is 16 amino acids. From germline, CDR1 is SNHLY and CDR2 FYNNEI. Trimming shortened V by 5 bases and J by 4 bases, and 17 bases separated the two germline ends. Profiled with immunoSEQ multiplex PCR; TCRdb holds only in-frame clones, not every one. The data hold some 30,000 clones, with almost 90% observed a single time.

The chain links TRBV2 to TRBJ1-4; the D gene is possibly TRBD1 (5 bases). The sequence derives from a human donor with breast cancer. Specimen collection occurred from a patient treated with IRX-2 immunotherapy. CDR3 sequence: CASSLNQGILNEKLFF. CDR3 in DNA: TGTGCCAGCAGTTTAAACCAGGGTATCCTTAATGAAAAACTGTTTTTT.